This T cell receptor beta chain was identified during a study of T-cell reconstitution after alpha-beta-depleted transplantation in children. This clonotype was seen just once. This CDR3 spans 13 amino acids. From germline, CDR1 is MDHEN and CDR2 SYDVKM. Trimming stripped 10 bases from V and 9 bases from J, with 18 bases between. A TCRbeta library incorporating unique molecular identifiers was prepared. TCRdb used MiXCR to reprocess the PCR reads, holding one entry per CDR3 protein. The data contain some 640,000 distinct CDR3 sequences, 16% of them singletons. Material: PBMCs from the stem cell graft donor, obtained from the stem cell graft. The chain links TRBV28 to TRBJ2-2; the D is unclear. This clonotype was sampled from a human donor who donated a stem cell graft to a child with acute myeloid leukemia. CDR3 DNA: TGTGCCATGGGCGAAGGGCCCCTCTGGGAGCTGTTTTTT. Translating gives CAMGEGPLWELFF. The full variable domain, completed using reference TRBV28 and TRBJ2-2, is DVKVTQSSRYLVKRTGEKVFLECVQDMDHENMFWYRQDPGLGLRLIYFSYDVKMKEKGDIPEGYSVSREKKERFSLILESASTNQTSMYLCAMGEGPLWELFFGEGSRLTVL.